Presented here are 4 T cell receptor beta chains from one specimen sequenced in a study of cytomegalovirus exposure and HLA in healthy donors. The table came from immunoSEQ multiplex PCR; TCRdb's copy has only in-frame clones and leaves some out. This sample carries approximately 60,000 clones, approximately 90% of them seen once, and the ten largest clones take about 1.2%. The specimen sequenced was PBMCs. These receptors were obtained from a woman aged 18-30 years in good health and CMV-seronegative.

The genes are TRBV15 and TRBJ1-4, with 10 bases aligning to TRBD1. This CDR3 region has 21 residues. Per the germline V gene, CDR1 is LNHNV and CDR2 is YYDKDF (reference sequence). V lost 1 base to trimming and J lost 0 bases; unmatched junction nucleotides: 14. The CDR3 coding sequence is TGTGCCACCAGCAGAGTTACGGGACAGGGGAACATTAAGGCAACTAATGAAAAACTGTTTTTT. This gives the protein CATSRVTGQGNIKATNEKLFF.

Concerning this clone: The junction does not match germline at one end; this may be a read error. The chain employs TRBV7-7 and TRBJ1-1, with 7 positions matching TRBD1. Germline V CDR1 and CDR2: SSHAT, FNYEAQ (reference sequence). The CDR3 contains 14 residues. The CDR3 DNA sequence: TGTGCTAGCACCGTACAGGGGAGGAACACTGAAGCTTTCTTT. Its translation: CASTVQGRNTEAFF. Drawing the rest from reference TRBV7-7 and TRBJ1-1, the complete variable domain is GAGVSQSPRYKVTKRGQDVTLRCDPISSHATLYWYQQALGQGPEFLTYFNYEAQPDKSGLPSDRFSAERPEGSISTLTIQRTEQRDSAMYRCASTVQGRNTEAFFGQGTRLTVV.

The rearrangement joins TRBV4-1 to TRBJ1-2; D is perhaps TRBD1 (5 bases). V dropped 0 bases and J dropped 8 bases, with 19 bases sitting between them. The CDR3 extends over 16 amino acids. CDR1 MGHRA and CDR2 YSYEKL come from the germline V gene. The DNA of the CDR3 is TGCGCCAGCAGCCAAGATGGCCGAGGAGGGGACGGCGGCTACACCTTC. Amino acid sequence: CASSQDGRGGDGGYTF.

The chain carries TRBV29-1 and TRBJ1-2; unclear D gene. Looked up from germline, CDR1 is SQVTM and CDR2 is ANQGSEA. With 6 bases removed from V and 8 bases from J, the gap between germline ends came to 25 bases. This CDR3 contains 15 residues. The chain's CDR3 is CSVPDRGPLAGGYTF. CDR3 coding DNA: TGCAGCGTCCCTGACCGGGGTCCCCTGGCGGGGGGCTACACCTTC.